This TCR beta chain was documented in a study of blood T cells in healthy people across ages. This clonotype has a handful of counts. Antigen: not known. A read error may be the cause here, since a much bigger clone is one base away. It was with a sample-barcoded 5' primer and a J-beta primer mix that a second PCR of about 6 to 12 cycles was run. TCRdb analysed the 5' RACE reads with MiXCR anew, one entry per CDR3 protein. The table records 780,000 or so distinct CDR3 sequences, about 61% of them present only once. This CDR3 has 14 amino acids. Germline-derived CDR1 and CDR2 are SGHTA and FQGNSA. The V end lost 5 bases, the J end lost 4 bases, and 15 bases lay between the germline ends. Donors ranged from 6 to 90 years old and were healthy Caucasians in Russia. Every sample yielded at least 6.5 million isolated PBMCs. Overall study results and limits: Relative to aged donors, long-lived donors carried more naive CD4+ cells and displayed higher diversity.

Specimen: blood. The chain couples TRBV7-2 to TRBJ2-7; TRBD2 is a possible D gene (6 bases). This clonotype originated in a man between 40 and 49 years old in good health. CDR3 loop: CASSASAGTYEQYF. CDR3 sequence (DNA): TGTGCCAGCAGCGCAAGCGCCGGGACTTACGAGCAGTACTTC.